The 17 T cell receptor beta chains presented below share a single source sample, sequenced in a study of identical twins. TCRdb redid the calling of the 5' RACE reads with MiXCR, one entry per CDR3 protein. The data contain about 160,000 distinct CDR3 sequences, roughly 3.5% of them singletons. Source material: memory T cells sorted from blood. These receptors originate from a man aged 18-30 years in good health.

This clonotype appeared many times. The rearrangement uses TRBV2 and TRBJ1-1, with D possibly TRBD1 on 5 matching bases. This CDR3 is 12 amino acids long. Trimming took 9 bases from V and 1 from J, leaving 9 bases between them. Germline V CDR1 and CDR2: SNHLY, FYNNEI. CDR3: CASTTGNTEAFF. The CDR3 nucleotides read TGTGCCAGTACCACAGGGAACACTGAAGCTTTCTTT.

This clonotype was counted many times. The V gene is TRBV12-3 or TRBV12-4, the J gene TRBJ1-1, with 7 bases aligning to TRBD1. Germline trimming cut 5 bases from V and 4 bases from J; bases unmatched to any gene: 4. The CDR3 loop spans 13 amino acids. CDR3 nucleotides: TGTGCCAGCAGTCACAGGGGAGGCACTGAAGCTTTCTTT. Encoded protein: CASSHRGGTEAFF.

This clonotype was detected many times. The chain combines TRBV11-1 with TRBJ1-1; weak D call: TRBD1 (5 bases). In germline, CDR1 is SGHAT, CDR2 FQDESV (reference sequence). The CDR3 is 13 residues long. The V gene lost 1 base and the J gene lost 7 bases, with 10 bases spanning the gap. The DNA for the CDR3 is TGTGCCAGCAGCTTAGGGTCGGGGCTTGAAGCTTTCTTT. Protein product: CASSLGSGLEAFF.

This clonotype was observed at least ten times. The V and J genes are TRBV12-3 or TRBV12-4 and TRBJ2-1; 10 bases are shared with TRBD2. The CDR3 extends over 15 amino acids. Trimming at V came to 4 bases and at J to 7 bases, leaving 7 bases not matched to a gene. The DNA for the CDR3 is TGTGCCAGCAGTTCGACGGGACTAGCGAGGAATGAGCAGTTCTTC. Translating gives CASSSTGLARNEQFF.

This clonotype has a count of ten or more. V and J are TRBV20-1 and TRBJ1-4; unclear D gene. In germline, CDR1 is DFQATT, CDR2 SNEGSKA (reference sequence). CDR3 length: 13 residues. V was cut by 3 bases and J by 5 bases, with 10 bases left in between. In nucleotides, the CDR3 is TGCAGTGCTAGTCGACTTATAAATGAAAAACTGTTTTTT. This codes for CSASRLINEKLFF.

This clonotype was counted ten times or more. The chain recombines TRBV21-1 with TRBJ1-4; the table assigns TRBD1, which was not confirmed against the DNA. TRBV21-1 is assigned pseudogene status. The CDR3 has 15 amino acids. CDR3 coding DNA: TGTGCCAGCAGCAGCGCAGGGGGCCAAAATGAAAAACTGTTTTTT. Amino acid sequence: CASSSAGGQNEKLFF.

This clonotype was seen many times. The CDR3 loop reads CASTGQMNTEAFF. In nucleotides, the CDR3 is TGCGCCAGCACGGGACAGATGAACACTGAAGCTTTCTTT. The chain has TRBV5-1 and TRBJ1-1; 7 bases are shared with TRBD1. The germline V gene encodes CDR1 SGHRS and CDR2 YFSETQ. CDR3 length equals 13 residues. Trimming cost V 6 bases and J 0 bases; bases outside gene matches: 2.

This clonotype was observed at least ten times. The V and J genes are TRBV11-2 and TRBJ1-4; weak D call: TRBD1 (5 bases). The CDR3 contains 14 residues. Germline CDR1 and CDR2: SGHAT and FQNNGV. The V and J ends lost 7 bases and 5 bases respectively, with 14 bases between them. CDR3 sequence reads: CASTRGVFNEKLFF. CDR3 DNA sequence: TGTGCCAGCACCCGGGGGGTATTCAATGAAAAACTGTTTTTT.

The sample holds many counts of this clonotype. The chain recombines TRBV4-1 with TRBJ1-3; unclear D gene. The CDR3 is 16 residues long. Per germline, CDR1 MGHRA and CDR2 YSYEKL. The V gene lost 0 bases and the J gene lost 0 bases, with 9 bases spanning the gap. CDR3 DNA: TGCGCCAGCAGCCAAGATCCGGGCCTCTCTGGAAACACCATATATTTT. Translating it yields CASSQDPGLSGNTIYF.

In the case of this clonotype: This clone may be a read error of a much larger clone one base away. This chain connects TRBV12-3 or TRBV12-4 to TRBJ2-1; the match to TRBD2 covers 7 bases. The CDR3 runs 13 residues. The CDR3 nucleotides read TGTGCCAGCCGACTAGCCTCCTACTATGAGCAGTTCTTC. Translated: CASRLASYYEQFF.

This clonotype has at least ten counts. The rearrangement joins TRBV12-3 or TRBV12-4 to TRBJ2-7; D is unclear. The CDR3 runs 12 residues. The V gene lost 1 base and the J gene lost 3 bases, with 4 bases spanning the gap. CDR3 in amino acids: CASSLGDYEQYF. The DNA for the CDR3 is TGTGCCAGCAGTTTAGGGGACTACGAGCAGTACTTC.

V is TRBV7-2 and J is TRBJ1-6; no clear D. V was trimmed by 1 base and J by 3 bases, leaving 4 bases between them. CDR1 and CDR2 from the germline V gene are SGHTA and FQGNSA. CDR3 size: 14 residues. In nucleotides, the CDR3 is TGTGCCAGCAGCTTAGGGGGCTATAATTCACCCCTCCACTTT. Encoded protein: CASSLGGYNSPLHF.

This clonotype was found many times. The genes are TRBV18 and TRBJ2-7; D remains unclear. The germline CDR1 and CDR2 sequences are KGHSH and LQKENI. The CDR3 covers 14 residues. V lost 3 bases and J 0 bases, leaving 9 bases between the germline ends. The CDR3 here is CASSPTYASYEQYV. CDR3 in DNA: TGTGCCAGCTCACCCACTTACGCCTCCTACGAGCAGTACGTC.

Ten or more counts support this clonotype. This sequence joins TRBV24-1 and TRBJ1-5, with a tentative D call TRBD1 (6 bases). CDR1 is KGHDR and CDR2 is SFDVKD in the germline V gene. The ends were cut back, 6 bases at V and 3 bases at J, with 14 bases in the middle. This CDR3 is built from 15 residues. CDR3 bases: TGTGCCACCAGTAGCGGGGGCCTTAACAATCAGCCCCAGCATTTT. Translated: CATSSGGLNNQPQHF.

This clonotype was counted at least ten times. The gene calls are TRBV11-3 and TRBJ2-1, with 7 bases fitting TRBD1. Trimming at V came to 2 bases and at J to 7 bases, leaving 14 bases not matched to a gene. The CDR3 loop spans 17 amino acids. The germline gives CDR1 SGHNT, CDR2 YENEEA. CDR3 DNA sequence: TGTGCCAGCAGCTTAAAGGCCGACAGGGTGGTGATTAATGAGCAGTTCTTC. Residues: CASSLKADRVVINEQFF.

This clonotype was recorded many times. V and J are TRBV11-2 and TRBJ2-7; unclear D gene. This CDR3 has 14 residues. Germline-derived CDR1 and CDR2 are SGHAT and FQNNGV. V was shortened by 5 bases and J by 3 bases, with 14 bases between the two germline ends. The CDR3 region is CASSRISGGYEQYF. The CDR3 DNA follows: TGTGCCAGCAGCCGGATAAGTGGTGGCTACGAGCAGTACTTC.

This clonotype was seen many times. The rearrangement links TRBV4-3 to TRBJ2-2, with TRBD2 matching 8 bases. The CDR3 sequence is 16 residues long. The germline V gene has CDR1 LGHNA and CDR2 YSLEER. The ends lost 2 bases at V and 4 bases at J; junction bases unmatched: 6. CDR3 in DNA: TGCGCCAGCAGCCAAAGCGGGGGAAGGGGCACCGGGGAGCTGTTTTTT. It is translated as CASSQSGGRGTGELFF.